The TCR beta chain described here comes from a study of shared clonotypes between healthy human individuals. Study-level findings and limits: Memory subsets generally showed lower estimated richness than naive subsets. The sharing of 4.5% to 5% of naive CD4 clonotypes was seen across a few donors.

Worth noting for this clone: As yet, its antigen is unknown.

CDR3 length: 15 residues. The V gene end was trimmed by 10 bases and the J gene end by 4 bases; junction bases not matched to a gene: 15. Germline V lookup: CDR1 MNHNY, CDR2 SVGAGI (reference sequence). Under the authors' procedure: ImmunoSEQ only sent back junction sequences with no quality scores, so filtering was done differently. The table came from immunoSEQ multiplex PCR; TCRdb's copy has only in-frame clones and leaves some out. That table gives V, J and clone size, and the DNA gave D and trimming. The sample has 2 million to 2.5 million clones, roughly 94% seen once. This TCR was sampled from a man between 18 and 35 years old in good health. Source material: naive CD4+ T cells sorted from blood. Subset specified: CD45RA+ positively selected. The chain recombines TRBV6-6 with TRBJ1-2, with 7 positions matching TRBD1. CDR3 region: CATKRGGTATYGYTF. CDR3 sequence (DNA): TGTGCCACCAAGAGAGGGGGCACCGCAACCTATGGCTACACCTTC.